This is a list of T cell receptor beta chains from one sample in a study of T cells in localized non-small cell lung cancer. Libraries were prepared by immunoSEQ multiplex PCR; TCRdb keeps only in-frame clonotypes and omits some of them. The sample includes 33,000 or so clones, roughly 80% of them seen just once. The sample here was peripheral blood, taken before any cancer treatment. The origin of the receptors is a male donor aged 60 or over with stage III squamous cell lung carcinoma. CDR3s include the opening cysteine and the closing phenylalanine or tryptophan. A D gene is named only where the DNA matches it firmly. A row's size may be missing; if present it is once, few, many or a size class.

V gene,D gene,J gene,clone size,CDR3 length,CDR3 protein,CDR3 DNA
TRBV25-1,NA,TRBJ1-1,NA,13,CASSRHQNTEAFF,TGTGCCAGCAGTAGACACCAGAACACTGAAGCTTTCTTT
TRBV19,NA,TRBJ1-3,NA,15,CASSRRQNSGNTIYF,TGTGCCAGTAGCCGCCGACAGAACTCTGGAAACACCATATATTTT
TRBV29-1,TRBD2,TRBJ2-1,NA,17,CSVEGVLAASSYNEQFF,TGCAGCGTTGAAGGTGTACTAGCGGCTAGCTCCTACAATGAGCAGTTCTTC
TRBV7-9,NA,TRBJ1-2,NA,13,CASSPRVFYGYTF,TGTGCCAGCAGCCCAAGGGTTTTCTATGGCTACACCTTC
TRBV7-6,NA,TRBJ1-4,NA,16,CASSITGVATNEKLFF,TGTGCCAGCAGCATAACAGGAGTTGCAACTAATGAAAAACTGTTTTTT
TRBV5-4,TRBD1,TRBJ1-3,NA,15,CASSQTTGNGNTIYF,TGTGCCAGCAGCCAAACGACAGGGAATGGAAACACCATATATTTT
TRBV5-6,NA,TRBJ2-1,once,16,CASSIEGTGSYNEQFF,TGTGCCAGCAGCATTGAGGGGACGGGCTCCTACAATGAGCAGTTCTTC
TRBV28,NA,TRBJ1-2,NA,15,CASSFLRRNNYGYTF,TGTGCCAGCAGTTTCCTTCGACGGAATAACTATGGCTACACCTTC
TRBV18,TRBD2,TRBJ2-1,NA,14,CASSPPGSGPEQFF,TGTGCCAGCTCACCACCGGGTAGCGGGCCTGAGCAGTTCTTC
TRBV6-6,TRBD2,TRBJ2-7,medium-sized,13,CASSPTSWNEQYF,TGTGCCAGCAGTCCGACTAGCTGGAACGAGCAGTACTTC
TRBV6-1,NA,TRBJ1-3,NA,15,CASSEGPISGNTIYF,TGTGCCAGCAGTGAAGGACCGATCTCTGGAAACACCATATATTTT
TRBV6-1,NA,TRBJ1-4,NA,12,CASSATGEKLFF,TGTGCCAGCAGTGCCACCGGTGAAAAACTGTTTTTT
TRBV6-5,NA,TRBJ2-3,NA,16,CASSYSLSGSPRGQYF,TGTGCCAGCAGTTACTCGCTAAGCGGGTCCCCCCGGGGGCAGTATTTT
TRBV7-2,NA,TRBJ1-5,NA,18,CASSLGGTGKGRGSPQHF,TGTGCCAGCAGCTTAGGAGGGACTGGGAAGGGGCGGGGATCGCCCCAGCATTTT
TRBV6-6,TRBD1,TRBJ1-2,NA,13,CASINTGEGGYTF,TGTGCCAGCATCAACACAGGGGAAGGGGGCTACACCTTC
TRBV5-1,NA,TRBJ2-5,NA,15,CASSLVGQGSETQYF,TGCGCCAGCAGCTTGGTCGGTCAGGGAAGCGAGACCCAGTACTTC
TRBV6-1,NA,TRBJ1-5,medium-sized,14,CASSLGYSNQPQHF,TGTGCCAGCAGTCTGGGATATAGCAATCAGCCCCAGCATTTT
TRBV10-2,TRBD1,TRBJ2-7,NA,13,CASYGQGNHEQYF,TGCGCCAGCTATGGACAGGGAAACCACGAGCAGTACTTC
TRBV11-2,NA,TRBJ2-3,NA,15,CASSLEAGLRDTQYF,TGTGCCAGCAGCTTAGAGGCGGGCCTAAGAGATACGCAGTATTTT